Here is one TCR beta chain with its context. Assay: immunoSEQ multiplex PCR; the TCRdb copy retains only in-frame clones and omits some. The profile covers about 260,000 clones, with more than 90% appearing a single time and under 3% taken by the ten largest. This CDR3 has 15 residues. V lost 4 bases, J lost 5 bases, and 15 bases lay in between. In germline, CDR1 is LNHDA, CDR2 SQIVND (reference sequence). This sample is drawn from a study of blood T cell repertoires in COVID-19. The specimen sequenced was peripheral blood. This clonotype was obtained from a person aged 18 to 30 with COVID-19, enrolled during active disease. The chain carries TRBV19 and TRBJ1-5; the D gene is possibly TRBD1 (5 bases). CDR3 bases: TGTGCCAGTAGTACTCTAGGGCAGGGATATCAGCCCCAGCATTTT. The encoded protein is CASSTLGQGYQPQHF.